This is a list of T cell receptor beta chains from one sample in a study of blood T cell repertoires in COVID-19. TCRdb keeps only in-frame clones here, not all; method: immunoSEQ multiplex PCR. The sample includes some 200,000 clones, roughly 88% seen only once; the top ten take 1.2% to 1.5%. Specimen: peripheral blood. The receptors originated from a woman aged 40 to 50 who had recovered from COVID-19. The CDR3 runs from the conserved cysteine through the conserved F or W. D genes are given only for firm matches. Rows may omit the clone size; those that give it use once, few, many or a size class.

V | length | D | size | CDR3
TRBV7-3 | 15 | . | . | CASSLGVQGRGEQFF
TRBV5-4 | 14 | TRBD1 | . | CASSYGQANTEAFF
TRBV12-3/TRBV12-4 | 12 | TRBD2 | once | CASSLEIAGAFF
TRBV19 | 15 | . | . | CATEISGYSNQPQHF
TRBV28 | 15 | . | once | CASSRSGVESYEQYF
TRBV5-1 | 13 | . | once | CASSLERGTEAFF
TRBV12-3/TRBV12-4 | 13 | TRBD2 | . | CASRNSGGETQYF
TRBV21-1 | 17 | . | . | CASSKRDRASYNSPLHF
TRBV6-5 | 14 | . | few | CASSYHLAGYEQYF
TRBV6-2/TRBV6-3 | 13 | . | . | CASSYQRRTEAFF
TRBV5-4 | 16 | TRBD1 | . | CASSGASGTGATEAFF
TRBV7-2 | 15 | . | . | CASSSGGAGGNTIYF
TRBV11-2 | 15 | TRBD2 | once | CASSRERGGGNEQFF
TRBV14 | 12 | . | . | CASSPKGVTQYF
TRBV4-3 | 15 | . | . | CASSQEAIPSGELFF
TRBV28 | 13 | TRBD1 | . | CASSQQGSAEAFF
TRBV4-3 | 14 | . | few | CASSQDQDTGELFF
TRBV11-2 | 13 | . | . | CASSLTGVTEAFF
TRBV29-1 | 12 | . | . | CSVENKLYEQYF
TRBV6-9 | 18 | TRBD1 | . | CASRPETGTDNSNQPQHF
TRBV29-1 | 11 | TRBD1 | . | CSAGQQETQYF
TRBV6-5 | 16 | . | . | CASSYSGAQLNTEAFF
TRBV5-1 | 14 | TRBD2 | . | CASSFTSGADTQYF
TRBV11-3 | 16 | TRBD2 | . | CASSPGLAGATDTQYF
TRBV7-2 | 13 | . | once | CASNGVGGTEAFF
TRBV5-4 | 16 | TRBD2 | few | CASSSSGTRGYNEQFF
TRBV7-6 | 18 | TRBD2 | . | CASSPGLAGGILTDTQYF
TRBV5-1 | 13 | TRBD1 | . | CASSMGQGGGYTF
TRBV5-6 | 13 | . | . | CASSLDRDQPQHF
TRBV5-6 | 17 | . | . | CASSLTGFNYLNTEAFF
TRBV4-3 | 18 | . | . | CASSQFLPTGSFNEKLFF
TRBV4-1 | 15 | . | . | CASSLKEGFSYEQYF
TRBV4-3 | 16 | TRBD1 | . | CASSQKDREDDQPQHF
TRBV7-3 | 13 | TRBD1 | few | CASSLSGGTEAFF
TRBV3-1/TRBV3-2 | 15 | TRBD1 | . | CASTTGGEGTGELFF
TRBV7-9 | 14 | TRBD1 | . | CASSPRDRGWEQYF
TRBV25-1 | 13 | . | . | CASSAPGSETQYF
TRBV19 | 11 | . | . | CASSSGNEQYF
TRBV2 | 15 | . | . | CAGTAGGVYNSPLHF
TRBV7-3 | 14 | TRBD1 | . | CASSWDRGVDTQYF
TRBV5-6 | 13 | TRBD1 | . | CASSPQGTGVYTF
TRBV11-2 | 13 | . | . | CASSLVGNQPQHF
TRBV12-3/TRBV12-4 | 13 | . | . | CASSFGSRTEAFF
TRBV5-1 | 14 | TRBD1 | . | CASSRQGMSEKLFF
TRBV7-9 | 13 | . | . | CASSYSSDSSQYF
TRBV12-3/TRBV12-4 | 13 | . | . | CASSRTVNTEAFF
TRBV11-1 | 13 | . | . | CASSTGFNSPLHF
TRBV4-2 | 15 | TRBD1 | . | CASSQGQLHDYGYTF
TRBV6-6 | 16 | TRBD1 | . | CASSPTGPLGTDTQYF
TRBV5-1 | 13 | . | . | CASSGQGQETQYF